One sample yielded the 8 T cell receptor beta chains listed below, sequenced in a study of T cells in tumors after PD-1 blockade. Clones were sequenced by immunoSEQ multiplex PCR, and TCRdb holds only the in-frame ones, with some missing. The table records some 4,500 clones, about two thirds of them present only once. This specimen was tumor tissue, taken before anti-PD-1 treatment. The receptors originated from a human donor with basal cell carcinoma.

This clone was found once. J is TRBJ1-1 and V is TRBV4-1; D gene uncertain. This CDR3 spans 15 amino acids. Germline V lookup: CDR1 MGHRA, CDR2 YSYEKL. V was clipped by 1 base and J by 0 bases, with 9 bases between them. CDR3 DNA sequence: TGCGCCAGCAGCCAAGTAGGACCGATGAACACTGAAGCTTTCTTT. Amino acids: CASSQVGPMNTEAFF.

V is TRBV19 and J is TRBJ1-1; TRBD1 is a possible D gene (6 bases). The V end was cut by 5 bases, the J end by 11 bases, with 15 bases between. CDR3 length: 12 residues. Germline CDR1 reads LNHDA; CDR2 reads SQIVND (reference sequence). The DNA of the CDR3 is TGTGCCAGTAGTTTGATGACAGGAGGGGCTTTCTTT. It encodes CASSLMTGGAFF.

The rearrangement joins TRBV28 to TRBJ2-7, with TRBD1 matching 11 bases. Germline lookup yields CDR1 MDHEN and CDR2 SYDVKM. The V segment lost 7 bases and the J segment 5 bases; nucleotides outside the gene matches: 7. This CDR3 has 14 residues. The CDR3 DNA follows: TGTGCCAGCAACCGGGACAGGGGGAGGGACGAGCAGTACTTC. Protein product: CASNRDRGRDEQYF.

The chain employs TRBV19 and TRBJ2-3; 9 positions match TRBD1. Germline assignment: CDR1 LNHDA and CDR2 SQIVND (reference sequence). The CDR3 covers 15 residues. V shed 9 bases and J 4 bases; nucleotides not matched to a gene: 11. CDR3 coding DNA: TGTGCCAGCCGATCCTATGGACAGGGGTCAGATACGCAGTATTTT. Residues: CASRSYGQGSDTQYF.

V is TRBV7-6 and J is TRBJ2-2, with 13 bases that match TRBD2. Germline CDR1 and CDR2: SGHVS and FNYEAQ. The length of the CDR3 is 16 residues. V lost 5 bases and J lost 5; bases outside the gene matches: 5. Written as DNA, the CDR3 is TGTGCCAGCAGCCAGGGACTAGCGGGAAAAACCGGGGAGCTGTTTTTT. It specifies CASSQGLAGKTGELFF.

This clone came up a few times. The chain links TRBV11-2 to TRBJ1-1, with a possible D match to TRBD1 (6 bases). Between the trimmed V and J ends, which lost 5 bases and 5 bases, there was a span of 15 bases. The germline CDR1 and CDR2 sequences are SGHAT and FQNNGV. This CDR3 contains 14 residues. CDR3 nucleotide sequence: TGTGCCAGCAGCGGGGACACCCGGAGGACTGAAGCTTTCTTT. Translated: CASSGDTRRTEAFF.

This chain links TRBV28 with TRBJ1-1; the D is unclear. V was cut by 6 bases and J by 2 bases, with 19 bases left in between. Per germline, CDR1 MDHEN and CDR2 SYDVKM. The CDR3 extends over 16 amino acids. Here the CDR3 reads CASSLTDLIKNTEAFF. In nucleotides, the CDR3 is TGTGCCAGCAGCCTGACGGACCTTATTAAAAACACTGAAGCTTTCTTT.

This clone appeared once. Its ends do not fully match the called genes, so a read error is possible. The chain uses TRBV5-1 and TRBJ1-2, with TRBD1 matching over 8 bases. There are 13 residues in the CDR3. Germline V gene lookup returns CDR1 SGHRS and CDR2 YFSETQ. The CDR3 DNA reads as TGCGCCAGCAGCTTGGCGCGGACAGGGATTGTATCTTTT. Amino acid sequence: CASSLARTGIVSF.